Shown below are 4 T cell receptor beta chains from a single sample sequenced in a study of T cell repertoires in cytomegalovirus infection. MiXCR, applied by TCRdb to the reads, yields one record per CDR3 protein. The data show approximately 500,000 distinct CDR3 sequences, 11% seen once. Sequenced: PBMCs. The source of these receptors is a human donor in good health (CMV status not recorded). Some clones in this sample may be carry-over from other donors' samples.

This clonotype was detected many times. The CDR3 DNA is TGTGCCTCTCTTGGGGGCGCCCCTGGGGGCTACACCTTC. Translation: CASLGGAPGGYTF. This chain links TRBV19 with TRBJ1-2, with D possibly being TRBD1 (6 bases). This CDR3 region has 13 residues. The germline gives CDR1 LNHDA, CDR2 SQIVND (reference sequence). Between the trimmed V and J ends, which lost 11 bases and 8 bases, there was a span of 21 bases.

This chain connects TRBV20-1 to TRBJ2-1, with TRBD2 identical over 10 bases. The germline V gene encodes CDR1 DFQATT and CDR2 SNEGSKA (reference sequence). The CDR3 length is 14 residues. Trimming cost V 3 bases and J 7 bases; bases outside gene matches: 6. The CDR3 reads CSASKREGWNEQFF. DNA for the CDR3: TGCAGTGCTAGTAAGCGGGAGGGTTGGAATGAGCAGTTCTTC.

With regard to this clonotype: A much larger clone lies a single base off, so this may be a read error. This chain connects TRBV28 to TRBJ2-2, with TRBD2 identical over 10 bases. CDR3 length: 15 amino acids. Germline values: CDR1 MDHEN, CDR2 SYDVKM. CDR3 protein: CASRGLAGAVGELLF. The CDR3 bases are TGTGCCAGCAGAGGGCTAGCGGGAGCCGTGGGGGAGCTGCTTTTT.

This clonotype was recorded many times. The DNA for the CDR3 is TGCGCCAGCAGCCCGAGACTAGCGGGGGGGCCTACAGATACGCAGTATTTT. As protein: CASSPRLAGGPTDTQYF. The genes are TRBV5-1 and TRBJ2-3, with TRBD2 identical over 14 bases. Germline V CDR1 and CDR2: SGHRS, YFSETQ. The CDR3 totals 17 residues. J gave up 3 bases and V 4 bases, and 7 bases lay outside the gene matches.